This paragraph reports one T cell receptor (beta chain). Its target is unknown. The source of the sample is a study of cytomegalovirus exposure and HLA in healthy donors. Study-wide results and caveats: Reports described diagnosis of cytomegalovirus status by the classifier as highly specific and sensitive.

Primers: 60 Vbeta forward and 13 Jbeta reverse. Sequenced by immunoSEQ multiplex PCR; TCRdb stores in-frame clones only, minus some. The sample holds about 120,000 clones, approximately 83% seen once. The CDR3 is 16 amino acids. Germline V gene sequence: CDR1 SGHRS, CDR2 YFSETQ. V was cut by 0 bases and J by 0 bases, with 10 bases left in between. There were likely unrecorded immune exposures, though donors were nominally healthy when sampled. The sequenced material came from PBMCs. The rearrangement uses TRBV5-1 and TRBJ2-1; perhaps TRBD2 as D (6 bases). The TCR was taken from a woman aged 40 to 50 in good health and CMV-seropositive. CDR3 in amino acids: CASSLVSGNSYNEQFF. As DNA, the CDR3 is TGCGCCAGCAGCTTGGTTAGCGGAAACTCCTACAATGAGCAGTTCTTC.